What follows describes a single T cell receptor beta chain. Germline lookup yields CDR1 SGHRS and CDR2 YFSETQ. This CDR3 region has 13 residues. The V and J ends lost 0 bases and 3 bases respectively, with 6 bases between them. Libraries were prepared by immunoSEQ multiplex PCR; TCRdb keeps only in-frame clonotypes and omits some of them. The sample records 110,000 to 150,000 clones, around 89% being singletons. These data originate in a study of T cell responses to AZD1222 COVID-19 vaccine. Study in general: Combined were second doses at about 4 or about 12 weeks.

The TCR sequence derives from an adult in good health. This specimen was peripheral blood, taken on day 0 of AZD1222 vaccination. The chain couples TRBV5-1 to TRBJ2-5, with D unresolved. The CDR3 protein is CASSLVVKETQYF. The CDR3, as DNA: TGCGCCAGCAGCTTGGTGGTCAAAGAGACCCAGTACTTC.